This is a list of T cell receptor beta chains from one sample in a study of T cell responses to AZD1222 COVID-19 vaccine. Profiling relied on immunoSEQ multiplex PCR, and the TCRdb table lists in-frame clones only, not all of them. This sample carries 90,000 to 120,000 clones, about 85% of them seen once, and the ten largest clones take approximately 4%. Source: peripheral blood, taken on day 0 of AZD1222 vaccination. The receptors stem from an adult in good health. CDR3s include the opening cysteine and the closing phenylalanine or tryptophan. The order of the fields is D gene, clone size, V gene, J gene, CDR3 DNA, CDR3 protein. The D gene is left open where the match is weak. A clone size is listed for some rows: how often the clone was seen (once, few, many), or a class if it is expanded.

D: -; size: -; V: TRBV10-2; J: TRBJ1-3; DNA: TGCGCCAGGCTTTCGGGGCGGCCGTCTGGAAACACCATATATTTT; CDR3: CARLSGRPSGNTIYF
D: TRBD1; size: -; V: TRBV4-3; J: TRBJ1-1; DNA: TGCGCCAGCAGCCACGCGACAGGGGTAACTGAAGCTTTCTTT; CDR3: CASSHATGVTEAFF
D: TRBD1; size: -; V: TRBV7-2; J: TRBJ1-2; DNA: TGTGCCAGCAGCCCGGGACAGGGCTATGGCTACACCTTC; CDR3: CASSPGQGYGYTF
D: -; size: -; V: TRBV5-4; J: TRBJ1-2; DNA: TGTGCCAGCAGCTTGGAAGGGACCGAACGTAACTATGGCTACACCTTC; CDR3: CASSLEGTERNYGYTF
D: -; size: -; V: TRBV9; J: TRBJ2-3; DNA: TGTGCCAGCAGCGCGGGACGGTCGAGCACAGATACGCAGTATTTT; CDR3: CASSAGRSSTDTQYF
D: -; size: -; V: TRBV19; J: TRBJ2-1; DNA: TGTGCCAGTAGTATGGGTACCAATGAGCAGTTCTTC; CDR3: CASSMGTNEQFF
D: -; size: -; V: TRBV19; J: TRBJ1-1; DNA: TGTGCCAGTACCGAATCCGGGGCAGCCAAAACTTTCTTT; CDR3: CASTESGAAKTFF
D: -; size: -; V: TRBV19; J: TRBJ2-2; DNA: TGTGCCAGTAGTATTATGGGAACCGGGGAGCTGTTTTTT; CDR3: CASSIMGTGELFF
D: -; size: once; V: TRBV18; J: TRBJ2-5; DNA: TGTGCCAGCTCACCTGTAGAAGAGACCCAGTACTTC; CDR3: CASSPVEETQYF
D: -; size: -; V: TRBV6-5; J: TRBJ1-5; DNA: TGTGCCAGCGCTGGGAGGGGCAATCAGCCCCAGCATTTT; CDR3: CASAGRGNQPQHF